Listed below are T cell receptor beta chains from one sample, sequenced in a study of cytomegalovirus exposure and HLA in healthy donors. This table comes from immunoSEQ multiplex PCR, and its TCRdb copy is limited to in-frame clones, with some not included. The sample shows 90,000 to 100,000 clones, approximately 78% of them seen only once. The specimen sequenced was PBMCs. These receptors all come from an older woman in good health and CMV-seronegative. Each CDR3 is given with its conserved first and last residue. Each record gives: V gene, J gene, CDR3 protein.

TRBV10-3	TRBJ2-3	CAISAPGQSTDTQYF
TRBV6-5	TRBJ2-3	CASSSPGANTQYF
TRBV9	TRBJ2-6	CASSVAGGHSGANVLTF
TRBV29-1	TRBJ1-2	CSVDRADYGYTF
TRBV7-2	TRBJ2-2	CASSPLGLENGELFF
TRBV19	TRBJ1-3	CASSNQYAGATGNTIYF
TRBV9	TRBJ2-3	CASSVAGGASTDTQYF
TRBV5-3	TRBJ2-1	CARSFHSGRSSYNEQFF
TRBV7-9	TRBJ2-7	CASSSGGHPPYEQYF
TRBV29-1	TRBJ1-2	CSVDTGVGHPWGYTF
TRBV6-5	TRBJ1-1	CASSYSGRGMAEAFF
TRBV2	TRBJ2-6	CASSGRGKISGANVLTF
TRBV10-3	TRBJ1-5	CAISSDRDRPQHF
TRBV5-6	TRBJ1-4	CASSLGDNSATNEKLFF
TRBV19	TRBJ2-7	CASSLGRREQYF
TRBV6-5	TRBJ1-1	CASSYRRGLANTEAFF
TRBV7-2	TRBJ1-3	CASGPTGAGGNTIYF
TRBV5-1	TRBJ1-4	CASSGTGGIDREKLFF
TRBV9	TRBJ1-6	CASSPGGRSPLHF
TRBV4-3	TRBJ2-1	CASSRGLAGGADEQFF
TRBV10-3	TRBJ2-7	CAISDPSRGGNYEQYF
TRBV5-1	TRBJ1-6	CASSGLPRGNSPLHF
TRBV11-3	TRBJ2-6	CASSLPGANVLTF
TRBV7-9	TRBJ2-3	CASSLFLRDTQYF
TRBV7-8	TRBJ2-7	CASSLTPGQGNEQYF
TRBV6-1	TRBJ2-3	CASSLTSGGPDTQYF
TRBV6-5	TRBJ2-1	CASSYSTAPGYNEQFF
TRBV18	TRBJ2-2	CASEGLAGANTGELFF
TRBV30	TRBJ1-2	CAWSGGGGYTF
TRBV19	TRBJ2-5	CASSPLAGAQETQYF
TRBV11-2	TRBJ2-2	CASSTRTTYTGELFF
TRBV7-2	TRBJ1-6	CASSLHGETPLHF
TRBV7-2	TRBJ1-1	CASSLYGTGGFHTEAFF
TRBV19	TRBJ1-5	CASSITGTLDNQPQHF
TRBV14	TRBJ2-4	CASSQLTGGLAKNIQYF
TRBV11-2	TRBJ2-3	CASSLGLAGFTDTQYF
TRBV7-2	TRBJ2-7	CASSPGTSWYEQYF
TRBV7-9	TRBJ2-2	CASSLEGQGPGELFF
TRBV27	TRBJ1-2	CASSPTTGASGYTF
TRBV2	TRBJ2-1	CASKSQIAGVYNEQFF
TRBV11-2	TRBJ2-2	CASSLRFIRVTGELFF
TRBV9	TRBJ2-5	CASSGTGTGGETQYF
TRBV28	TRBJ2-7	CASSVDRKYEQYF
TRBV7-9	TRBJ1-4	CASSLGQQPNEKLFF
TRBV2	TRBJ2-7	CASSGGGGEQYF
TRBV7-6	TRBJ2-2	CASSSSVTGTGELFF
TRBV6-6	TRBJ2-3	CASSAPGGLQYF
TRBV5-6	TRBJ2-7	CASSLADEQYF